The present T cell receptor (beta chain) was sequenced within a study of cytomegalovirus exposure and HLA in healthy donors. PCR amplification relied on 60 Vbeta primers (plus 13 Jbeta primers). Only in-frame clones appear in the TCRdb table, and some are missing; sequencing was by immunoSEQ multiplex PCR. The repertoire consists of about 200,000 clones, with roughly 13% occurring once and the leading ten covering under 10%. Notes on this clone: Its antigen remains unidentified.

Study-wide findings and caveats: Reported performance of the classifier showed diagnosis of cytomegalovirus status with high specificity and sensitivity. Listed as cytomegalovirus-associated were 150 or so TCR beta chains. TCR beta V- and J-gene trimming, according to a later analysis, was linked to a missense DCLRE1C variant.

The V and J ends lost 2 bases and 6 bases respectively, with 17 bases between them. This CDR3 spans 16 amino acids. CDR1 is MNHNS, CDR2 SASEGT, per germline. The specimen was PBMCs. The TCR was taken from a man aged 50 to 60 in good health and CMV-seropositive. The J gene is TRBJ2-1, the V gene TRBV6-1, with D unclear. The CDR3 region has the DNA TGTGCCAGCAGTGAAAGGCCACTACCGGATCCCAATGAGCAGTTCTTC. Protein product: CASSERPLPDPNEQFF.